This T cell receptor beta chain was profiled in a study of T-cell reconstitution after alpha-beta-depleted transplantation in children. The study's findings and limits: Reportedly, alpha-beta T cells present about two months post-transplant originated from several hundred expanded clones of graft origin. A year post-transplant, T-cell counts and diversity derived mostly from newly produced T cells. Elevated TCRbeta diversity at day 60 was traced, in some patients, to surviving recipient T cells and thymic progenitors.

The germline gives CDR1 DFQATT, CDR2 SNEGSKA (reference sequence). V lost 2 bases and J lost 3, with 10 bases in between. This CDR3 contains 13 residues. This clonotype was counted at least ten times. Its antigen is not identified. The library targeted TCRbeta and was prepared with unique molecular identifiers. MiXCR, applied by TCRdb to the PCR reads, yields one record per CDR3 protein. The sample yields several thousand distinct CDR3 sequences, 5.3% seen once. This TCR was recovered from a child under three years old who had a stem cell transplant for acute myeloid leukemia, so the T cells may come from the graft donor. The sequencing used PBMCs, mostly from graft donor cells, collected 180 days after TCRalphabeta/CD19-depleted stem cell transplant. The genes are TRBV20-1 and TRBJ1-1; D gene uncertain. CDR3 residues: CSARRSRDTEAFF. In DNA form, the CDR3 reads TGCAGTGCTAGACGCAGTCGGGACACTGAAGCTTTCTTT.